These T cell receptor beta chains were read from a single sample in a study of liver allograft versus peripheral blood T cells. TCRdb recomputed calls from the reads with MiXCR, one row per CDR3 protein. The repertoire includes some 1,300 distinct CDR3 sequences, about 16% of them detected once, and 20% to 25% sits in the top ten. The receptors come from a human patient who had a liver transplant. The T cells may partly be graft donor cells. CDR3s include the opening cysteine and the closing phenylalanine or tryptophan. The D gene is left open where the match is weak. The size field is filled for only some rows; it gives once, few, many or a size class.

abundance	d_gene	v_gene	j_gene	CDR3nt	CDR3aa
large	-	TRBV13	TRBJ1-1	TGTGCCAGCAGCCTTACTCCCAGGGGAACTGAAGCTTTCTTT	CASSLTPRGTEAFF
-	TRBD1	TRBV19	TRBJ2-7	TGTGCCAAGCCAGTCCGGGGACAGGGGACCTACGAGCAGTACTTC	CAKPVRGQGTYEQYF
large	-	TRBV27	TRBJ2-1	TGTGCCAGCAGTTTTCCCGCGCGGAATGAGCAGTTCTTC	CASSFPARNEQFF
medium-sized	-	TRBV6-5	TRBJ2-1	TGTGCCAGCAGTTACTCCAGTTCGGCCCCCTACAATGAGCAGTTCTTC	CASSYSSSAPYNEQFF
large	TRBD2	TRBV13	TRBJ2-1	TGTGCCAGCAGCTCAGCGGGGCGGGGGAGCTCCTACAATGAGCAGTTCTTC	CASSSAGRGSSYNEQFF
medium-sized	-	TRBV6-5	TRBJ1-4	TGTGCCAGCAGTTACTCTGGGGCAGCAACTAATGAAAAACTGTTTTTT	CASSYSGAATNEKLFF
few	TRBD2	TRBV12-5	TRBJ2-1	TGTGCTAGTGGTTTGGTATCCTTGGATACGGGAGGGCCGTTCTCGTACAATGAGCAGTTCTTC	CASGLVSLDTGGPFSYNEQFF
large	-	TRBV14	TRBJ2-7	TGTGCCAGCAGCGACCTCGGTGGGCTGTCCTACGAGCAGTACTTC	CASSDLGGLSYEQYF
few	-	TRBV20-1	TRBJ2-1	TGCAGTGCTAGGGAGCGGAACTACAATGAGCAGTTCTTC	CSARERNYNEQFF
large	-	TRBV9	TRBJ1-2	TGTGCCAGCAGCGCCCGCACAGGGTTGGACGGCTACACCTTC	CASSARTGLDGYTF
large	-	TRBV6-2/TRBV6-3	TRBJ2-1	TGTGCCAGCAGTTACCGCGGGGACTCCTACAATGAGCAGTTCTTC	CASSYRGDSYNEQFF
medium-sized	-	TRBV7-6	TRBJ2-1	TGTGCCAGCAGCACCTTTAGAGGGGCGCCCTACAATGAGCAGTTCTTC	CASSTFRGAPYNEQFF
large	-	TRBV6-5	TRBJ2-7	TGTGCCAGCAGTTACAGGGAATTGGGCTACGAGCAGTACTTC	CASSYRELGYEQYF
medium-sized	-	TRBV7-9	TRBJ1-5	TGTGCCAGCGGTATGGACAGCAATCAGCCCCAGCATTTT	CASGMDSNQPQHF
medium-sized	-	TRBV6-5	TRBJ2-7	TGTGCCAGCAGCCCCGGGGCCCACGAGCAGTACTTC	CASSPGAHEQYF
medium-sized	-	TRBV19	TRBJ1-5	TGTGCCAGTAGTGTAAAAGTAAGCAATCAGCCCCAGCATTTT	CASSVKVSNQPQHF
-	-	TRBV6-1	TRBJ1-5	TGTGCCAGCCGAGGCACGAATCAGCCCCAGCATTTT	CASRGTNQPQHF
large	-	TRBV19	TRBJ1-2	TGTGCCAGTAGTATGGAGATAAATGGCTACACCTTC	CASSMEINGYTF
medium-sized	TRBD2	TRBV5-4	TRBJ2-1	TGTGCCAGCAGGAGCGGGAGTTACAATGAGCAGTTCTTC	CASRSGSYNEQFF
-	TRBD1	TRBV20-1	TRBJ2-7	TGCAGTGCTAAAAAGACAGGGCTCTCCTACGAGCAGTACTTC	CSAKKTGLSYEQYF
large	-	TRBV6-1	TRBJ1-1	TGTGCCAGCAGTGAACCCTCCAGGGGCAGGAACACTGAAGCTTTCTTT	CASSEPSRGRNTEAFF
-	TRBD1	TRBV2	TRBJ2-2	TGTGCCAGCGGCCTCGGGACAGGGTGGACCACCGGGGAGCTGTTTTTT	CASGLGTGWTTGELFF
large	TRBD2	TRBV19	TRBJ2-1	TGTGCCAGTAGTATAGCGGGACTAGCGGGAGTCGAGCAGTTCTTC	CASSIAGLAGVEQFF
hyperexpanded	TRBD1	TRBV6-6	TRBJ2-2	TGTGCCAGCAGTTTCGGGACAGCCGGGGAGCTGTTTTTT	CASSFGTAGELFF
-	-	TRBV6-5	TRBJ2-7	TGTGCCAGCAGTTACACCCGGGCAATGCCCTACGAGCAGTACTTC	CASSYTRAMPYEQYF
once	-	TRBV6-6	TRBJ1-5	TGTGCCAGCAGTTACCCTGGACAGATCAATCAGCCCCAGCATTTT	CASSYPGQINQPQHF
medium-sized	-	TRBV12-3/TRBV12-4	TRBJ1-2	TGTGCCAGCAGTTTCGGGGGAGTGGGCGGCTACACCTTC	CASSFGGVGGYTF
-	-	TRBV11-2	TRBJ2-5	TGTGCCAGCAGCTTAGGTCGGACAGAAGAGACCCAGTACTTC	CASSLGRTEETQYF
-	TRBD2	TRBV20-1	TRBJ2-7	TGCAGTGCTAGAGATTTCGGGGGGGCATCCTCCTACGAGCAGTACTTC	CSARDFGGASSYEQYF
-	-	TRBV2	TRBJ2-7	TGTGCCAGCAAGGGAAGCCTCGGAGGGAGCGACGAGCAGTACTTC	CASKGSLGGSDEQYF
medium-sized	-	TRBV18	TRBJ2-7	TGTGCCAGCTCACCAGAAGGCCGGACGGCATCCTACGAGCAGTACTTC	CASSPEGRTASYEQYF
medium-sized	-	TRBV6-5	TRBJ1-3	TGTGCCAGCAGTCTGACGGCGGGCTCTGGAAACACCATATATTTT	CASSLTAGSGNTIYF
medium-sized	-	TRBV5-6	TRBJ2-7	TGTGCCAGCTCCCTAGCAGACGAGCAGTACTTC	CASSLADEQYF
large	-	TRBV19	TRBJ2-2	TGTGCCAGCGGACCTTGGGGGACCGGGGAGCTGTTTTTT	CASGPWGTGELFF
medium-sized	-	TRBV10-3	TRBJ1-2	TGTGCCATCAGGAGGGAGGATGGCTACACCTTC	CAIRREDGYTF
large	-	TRBV10-3	TRBJ2-2	TGTGCCAGCGGGACAGCCGACTCGGTGACCGGGGAGCTGTTTTTT	CASGTADSVTGELFF
-	TRBD1	TRBV7-9	TRBJ2-5	TGTGCCAGCAGCGCGGGGACAGGGTCCGTGGAGACCCAGTACTTC	CASSAGTGSVETQYF
large	TRBD1	TRBV5-6	TRBJ1-1	TGTGCCAGCAGCTTGGGAGTGACAGGGGTCACTGAAGCTTTCTTT	CASSLGVTGVTEAFF
medium-sized	-	TRBV27	TRBJ1-1	TGTGCCAGCAGTCCGATCCCCCCCGGGGGCGGCACTGAAGCTTTCTTT	CASSPIPPGGGTEAFF
medium-sized	-	TRBV18	TRBJ2-2	TGTGCCAGCTCCACAGACACGGCGAACACCGGGGAGCTGTTTTTT	CASSTDTANTGELFF
medium-sized	-	TRBV30	TRBJ2-1	TGTGCCTGGAGCTCACCTAGGAATGAGCAGTTCTTC	CAWSSPRNEQFF
medium-sized	TRBD2	TRBV6-1	TRBJ2-7	TGTGCCAGCACGTTGTGGGGGGGTAACGAGCAGTACTTC	CASTLWGGNEQYF